This T cell receptor (beta chain) was retrieved from a study of cytomegalovirus exposure and HLA in healthy donors. The V and J ends lost 2 bases and 5 bases respectively, with 13 bases between them. The CDR3 spans 14 residues. CDR1 and CDR2 (germline): MNHEY, SVGAGI. The PCR used 60 Vbeta and 13 Jbeta primers. The repertoire was sequenced with immunoSEQ multiplex PCR; TCRdb's copy has only in-frame clones and lacks some. The data hold 250,000 or so clones, with approximately 81% observed a single time. The sample consisted of PBMCs. The chain recombines TRBV6-5 with TRBJ2-7; no clear D gene. The receptor was derived from a human donor in good health. DNA for the CDR3: TGTGCCAGCAGTTACGTGTCTGAACGGGACGAGCAGTACTTC. Translating it yields CASSYVSERDEQYF.